Listed here are 4 T cell receptor beta chains from one sample, sequenced in a study of T cells in Graves' hyperthyroidism and ophthalmopathy. RNA transcripts yielded amplified TCR beta CDR3 regions. HTBI primers drove first-round RT-PCR of the TCR CDR3. TCRdb reprocessed the multiplex PCR reads via MiXCR and lists one record per CDR3 protein. The table lists 540,000 or so distinct CDR3 sequences, around 42% of them singletons, with around 17% in the top ten. The material sequenced was peripheral blood or thyroid tissue (not recorded which). The receptors come from an adult woman with Graves' disease, either hyperthyroidism or ophthalmopathy (not recorded which).

This clonotype was observed once. The chain links TRBV13 to TRBJ2-7; 7 nucleotides align to TRBD1. The CDR3 is 15 amino acids. Unmatched junction bases numbered 10, after V lost 5 bases and J lost 3 bases. Germline CDR1 is PRHDT and CDR2 is FYEKMQ (reference sequence). The DNA of the CDR3 is TGTGCCAGCAGCACTGGGGCACAGGGGCTCTACGAGCAGTACTTC. Its translation is CASSTGAQGLYEQYF.

The sample holds many counts of this clonotype. The chain couples TRBV19 to TRBJ2-7, with 10 positions matching TRBD2. Germline CDR1 is LNHDA and CDR2 is SQIVND (reference sequence). J was trimmed by 2 bases and V by 6 bases; bases with no gene match: 4. The length of the CDR3 is 14 residues. The CDR3 loop reads CASRISGRAYEQYF. In nucleotides, the CDR3 is TGTGCCAGTAGGATCAGCGGGAGGGCCTACGAGCAGTACTTC. Together with reference TRBV19 and TRBJ2-7, the CDR3 gives the full variable domain: DGGITQSPKYLFRKEGQNVTLSCEQNLNHDAMYWYRQDPGQGLRLIYYSQIVNDFQKGDIAEGYSVSREKKESFPLTVTSAQKNPTAFYLCASRISGRAYEQYFGPGTRLTVT.

This clonotype was found a few times. The rearrangement uses TRBV5-6 and TRBJ2-7, with D possibly matching TRBD1 (5 bases). Germline CDR1 reads SGHDT; CDR2 reads YYEEEE. With 0 bases removed from V and 9 bases from J, the gap between germline ends came to 16 bases. The length of the CDR3 is 14 residues. CDR3 in amino acids: CASSLAAAGIGQYF. CDR3 coding DNA: TGTGCCAGCAGCTTGGCCGCGGCAGGGATTGGGCAGTACTTC.

This clonotype was counted many times. This chain uses TRBV12-3 or TRBV12-4 with TRBJ2-6; no definite D call. The CDR3 is made up of 15 amino acids. V gave up 5 bases and J gave up 4 bases, with 12 bases separating them. The CDR3 region is CASSNVGPGANVLTF. For the CDR3, the DNA is TGTGCCAGCAGTAACGTAGGCCCCGGGGCCAACGTCCTGACTTTC.